This TCR beta chain was sequenced in a study of cytomegalovirus exposure and HLA in healthy donors. Here immunoSEQ multiplex PCR was the method, and the copy in TCRdb shows in-frame clones only, minus some. Found here are 120,000 to 150,000 clones, roughly 87% of them singletons; the top ten hold roughly 4.8%. Study findings and constraints: Cytomegalovirus-associated TCR beta chains were listed, numbering around 150.

Remarks on this clone: The antigen remains undetermined.

The germline CDR1 and CDR2 sequences are SGHRS and YFSETQ. Trimming removed 7 bases at V and 2 bases at J, with 10 bases between. The CDR3 has 14 amino acids. This chain connects TRBV5-1 to TRBJ2-6, with D possibly TRBD1 on 5 matching bases. The receptor was derived from a man younger than 35 in good health and CMV-seropositive. The sequenced sample consisted of PBMCs. The CDR3 here is CASQTGPGANVLTF. CDR3 DNA sequence: TGCGCCAGCCAAACAGGTCCTGGGGCCAACGTCCTGACTTTC.